A single TCR beta chain is shown here with its context. Its antigen is not known. These data come from a study of Ad26.COV2.S vaccination and SARS-CoV-2 variants. Looking at the study overall: Ad26.COV2.S arm of COV1001 included the donor. Once or twice, 56 days apart, Ad26.COV2.S was delivered intramuscularly. The study, taken as a whole, reports: Total responses of T cells may have been underestimated by the analyses of TCR breadth and depth.

CDR1 is MGHDK, CDR2 SYGVNS, per germline. The V gene lost 5 bases and the J gene lost 4 bases, with 11 bases spanning the gap. The CDR3 is 13 amino acids. Sample treatment: some 19 received Ad26.COV2.S at low or high dose, single or two shots; roughly five received placebo; per-sample allocation not given. The samples date from day 63 after the first vaccine or placebo injection. Some clones are missing from TCRdb's copy, which holds only in-frame ones; the method was immunoSEQ multiplex PCR. This table holds roughly 700,000 clones, 80% to 90% found once. The sequence derives from a person between 18 and 59 years old who received the Ad26.COV2.S COVID-19 vaccine or a placebo. The input for sequencing was peripheral blood, taken in a trial of Ad26.COV2.S vaccine versus placebo. This rearrangement joins TRBV25-1 to TRBJ1-1; possible D gene TRBD1, 6 bases. As DNA, the CDR3 is TGTGCCAGCAGTCGACAGGAAAGCACTGAAGCTTTCTTT. Translated, it gives CASSRQESTEAFF.